One sample yielded the 19 T cell receptor beta chains listed below, sequenced in a study of OX40 agonist ivuxolimab in advanced cancers. Clones were read by immunoSEQ multiplex PCR, and TCRdb kept only the in-frame ones, dropping some. The table shows 73,000 or so clones, with 65% to 90% occurring only once. The starting material was CD4+ or CD8+ T cells sorted from blood, obtained in a trial of the OX40 agonist ivuxolimab. The receptors come from an adult with an advanced solid tumor such as melanoma, head and neck, liver or kidney cancer.

The chain uses TRBV30 and TRBJ1-1, with D tentatively TRBD1 (5 bases). The germline V gene has CDR1 GTSNPN and CDR2 SVGIG (reference sequence). V was cut by 2 bases and J by 3 bases, with 10 bases left in between. CDR3 size: 13 residues. CDR3 DNA sequence: TGTGCCTGGAGTCCAGGGATGGACACTGAAGCTTTCTTT. Protein sequence: CAWSPGMDTEAFF.

The rearrangement links TRBV6-5 to TRBJ2-3, with 11 nucleotides matching TRBD2. V trimming: 6 bases; J trimming: 3 bases; junction bases outside the gene matches: 5. CDR1 is MNHEY, CDR2 SVGAGI, per germline. The CDR3 spans 15 residues. CDR3 bases: TGTGCCAGCAGCCCTAGCGGGGGGCTTACAGATACGCAGTATTTT. This sequence encodes CASSPSGGLTDTQYF.

V is TRBV5-1 and J is TRBJ2-5; D assignment may be TRBD1 or TRBD2 (5 bases each). CDR1 is SGHRS and CDR2 is YFSETQ in the germline V gene. Trimming left V 4 bases short and J 3 bases short, with 10 bases between. The CDR3 covers 13 residues. The CDR3 reads CASSGQGEETQYF. CDR3 bases: TGCGCCAGCAGCGGTCAGGGAGAAGAGACCCAGTACTTC.

V is TRBV5-3 and J is TRBJ2-7, with TRBD1 identical over 8 bases. TRBV5-3 is flagged as an ORF with uncertain function. The J segment lost 3 bases and the V segment lost 2 bases, leaving 10 bases of the junction unmatched. The CDR3 has 16 amino acids. CDR3 sequence: CARSFLAGQGNYEQYF. For the CDR3, the DNA is TGTGCCAGAAGCTTTCTCGCCGGACAGGGTAACTACGAGCAGTACTTC.

The V gene is TRBV7-2, the J gene TRBJ1-1; weak D call: TRBD1 (6 bases). This CDR3 contains 15 residues. The V gene lost 1 base and the J gene lost 8 bases, with 17 bases spanning the gap. Germline lookup yields CDR1 SGHTA and CDR2 FQGNSA. The CDR3 region is CASSLVGGHLAEAFF. CDR3 DNA: TGTGCCAGCAGCTTAGTCGGGGGACACCTGGCAGAAGCTTTCTTT.

This clone has only a few counts. The chain uses TRBV15 and TRBJ1-2; D call uncertain. The CDR3 has 12 residues. Per germline, CDR1 LNHNV and CDR2 YYDKDF (reference sequence). Trimming removed 0 bases at V and 5 bases at J, with 4 bases between. The CDR3 sequence: CATSRDRYGYTF. CDR3 DNA sequence: TGTGCCACCAGCAGAGATCGGTATGGCTACACCTTC.

This clone is medium-sized (0.01 to 0.1%) within its sample. The chain recombines TRBV7-9 with TRBJ2-7; unclear D gene. The CDR3 has 13 residues. The V and J ends lost 6 bases and 6 bases respectively, with 15 bases between them. Germline CDR1 SEHNR, CDR2 FQNEAQ (reference sequence). Here the CDR3 DNA reads TGTGCCAGCAGTAGACCCCCCGGGTCCGAGCAGTACTTC. Protein: CASSRPPGSEQYF.

This chain uses TRBV5-1 with TRBJ2-1; 10 bases are shared with TRBD1. The germline gives CDR1 SGHRS, CDR2 YFSETQ. V was clipped by 7 bases and J by 5 bases; unmatched bases: 9. The CDR3 contains 15 residues. CDR3 DNA sequence: TGCGCCAGCCGCCTCATGGGACAGGGGAACAATGAGCAGTTCTTC. Its protein product is CASRLMGQGNNEQFF.

The V and J genes are TRBV27 and TRBJ2-7; possible D gene TRBD1, 6 bases. Germline assignment: CDR1 MNHEY and CDR2 SMNVEV (reference sequence). V lost 5 bases and J lost 4, with 15 bases in between. CDR3 length: 14 amino acids. As DNA, the CDR3 is TGTGCCAGCAGTAGACAGGTACCCCTATACGAGCAGTACTTC. Its translation: CASSRQVPLYEQYF.

This chain connects TRBV7-2 to TRBJ2-3; D perhaps matches TRBD2 (6 bases). Deletions cut 5 bases from V and 0 bases from J, with 12 bases between. CDR3 length equals 15 residues. CDR1 and CDR2 from the germline V gene are SGHTA and FQGNSA. CDR3 amino acids: CASSPGAVSTDTQYF. The CDR3 DNA reads as TGTGCCAGCAGCCCGGGAGCGGTCAGCACAGATACGCAGTATTTT.

The gene calls are TRBV4-3 and TRBJ1-3; D is possibly TRBD1 (5 bases). This CDR3 comprises 16 residues. Germline CDR1 reads LGHNA; CDR2 reads YSLEER. Between the trimmed V and J ends, which lost 0 bases and 2 bases, there was a span of 11 bases. CDR3 in amino acids: CASSQDSPGAGNTIYF. For the CDR3, the DNA is TGCGCCAGCAGCCAAGATAGTCCGGGGGCTGGAAACACCATATATTTT.

V usage is TRBV6-5 and J usage is TRBJ2-5; the match to TRBD1 covers 8 bases. The J call may not be correct, given that the DNA end is closer to TRBJ2-7. Germline V gene lookup returns CDR1 MNHEY and CDR2 SVGAGI. CDR3 length: 15 amino acids. The CDR3 reads CASSSSWDRFYEQYF. CDR3 DNA: TGTGCCAGCAGTTCCTCCTGGGACAGGTTTTACGAGCAGTACTTC.

The chain recombines TRBV2 with TRBJ1-5; D remains ambiguous. CDR3 length: 13 amino acids. V dropped 1 base and J dropped 7 bases, with 8 bases sitting between them. The germline V gene encodes CDR1 SNHLY and CDR2 FYNNEI. The CDR3 sequence: CASSEGTGQPQHF. Here the CDR3 DNA reads TGTGCCAGCAGTGAAGGGACTGGGCAGCCCCAGCATTTT.

This clone was seen a few times. Other DNA sequences in the same sample also yield this CDR3. The rearrangement joins TRBV6-5 to TRBJ1-4, with 7 bases fitting TRBD1. In germline, CDR1 is MNHEY, CDR2 SVGAGI. After removal of 6 bases from V and 8 bases from J, the junction contained 9 bases not matched to a gene. The CDR3 length is 14 residues. CDR3 coding DNA: TGTGCCAGCAGACGGGACTCAGGGGGAGAAAAACTGTTTTTT. Protein product: CASRRDSGGEKLFF.

The V gene is TRBV6-6, the J gene TRBJ2-7, with D possibly matching TRBD1 (6 bases). V dropped 4 bases and J dropped 0 bases, with 13 bases sitting between them. The CDR3 covers 15 residues. Germline CDR1 MNHNY, CDR2 SVGAGI (reference sequence). The CDR3 is CASSWDTPSSYEQYF. CDR3 sequence (DNA): TGTGCCAGCAGTTGGGACACTCCAAGCTCCTACGAGCAGTACTTC.

The J gene is TRBJ1-4, the V gene TRBV20-1; D is unresolved. The CDR3 is 10 amino acids. V lost 4 bases to trimming and J lost 5 bases, with 2 bases between them. Germline-derived CDR1 and CDR2 are DFQATT and SNEGSKA (reference sequence). CDR3 nucleotide sequence: TGCAGTGCTAAGAATGAAAAACTGTTTTTT. Translated, it gives CSAKNEKLFF.

J is TRBJ1-5 and V is TRBV7-6; tentatively, D is TRBD1 (5 bases). The CDR3 is 17 residues long. Germline V lookup: CDR1 SGHVS, CDR2 FNYEAQ. V was trimmed by 5 bases and J by 3 bases, leaving 20 bases between them. The CDR3 spells CASSPRLGLDVNQPQHF. Here the CDR3 DNA reads TGTGCCAGCAGCCCACGGTTGGGACTGGATGTCAATCAGCCCCAGCATTTT.

V is TRBV29-1 and J is TRBJ2-6, with 10 bases matching TRBD1. This CDR3 region has 16 residues. Germline V lookup: CDR1 SQVTM, CDR2 ANQGSEA. The ends lost 6 bases at V and 0 bases at J; junction bases unmatched: 5. The DNA of the CDR3 is TGCAGCGTCCAGACAGGGGGCCACTCTGGGGCCAACGTCCTGACTTTC. Its translation: CSVQTGGHSGANVLTF.

V gene TRBV5-1 combines with J gene TRBJ2-3; 9 bases line up with TRBD1. V shed 5 bases, J shed 6 bases, and the junction held 7 bases outside the gene matches. Looked up from germline, CDR1 is SGHRS and CDR2 is YFSETQ. The CDR3 is made up of 14 amino acids. The CDR3 DNA follows: TGCGCCAGCAGGGCGGGACAGGGTTTGGATACGCAGTATTTT. Translating it yields CASRAGQGLDTQYF.